One and the same sample provided the 21 T cell receptor beta chains below, sequenced in a study of glioma-infiltrating T cells after dendritic cell vaccination. TCRdb's copy holds only in-frame clones and misses some; the assay was immunoSEQ multiplex PCR. This sample has approximately 62,000 clones, with about nine tenths found just once. The time point was: after dendritic cell vaccination, including at tumor progression/relapse. The sequenced sample was blood, obtained after dendritic cell vaccination. The receptors stem from a human donor with glioblastoma.

The genes are TRBV5-6 and TRBJ1-4; perhaps TRBD1 as D (5 bases). CDR1 and CDR2 (germline): SGHDT, YYEEEE. CDR3 length: 14 residues. V was trimmed by 1 base and J by 4 bases, leaving 8 bases between them. This CDR3 is CASSLRGINEKLFF. In nucleotides, the CDR3 is TGTGCCAGCAGCTTGAGGGGAATTAATGAAAAACTGTTTTTT.

This clone came up once. The CDR3 reads CASSFGGGEQFF. For the CDR3, the DNA is TGTGCCAGCAGCTTCGGCGGGGGGGAGCAGTTCTTC. The V and J genes are TRBV7-3 and TRBJ2-1; 8 bases are a match to TRBD2. The CDR3 covers 12 residues. The trim removed 3 bases at V and 10 bases at J, leaving 2 bases unmatched. Germline CDR1 reads SGHTA; CDR2 reads FQGTGA.

The chain carries TRBV7-9 and TRBJ2-1; 8 bases are a match to TRBD1. V was pared by 7 bases and J by 4 bases, with 6 bases of the junction left unmatched. Germline CDR1 reads SEHNR; CDR2 reads FQNEAQ (reference sequence). The CDR3 sequence is 14 residues long. As DNA, the CDR3 is TGTGCCAGCACAGGGGGCGCCGTGTACAATGAGCAGTTCTTC. Residues: CASTGGAVYNEQFF.

This chain links TRBV19 with TRBJ1-2; no clear D gene. The CDR3 is 12 amino acids. The V end lost 5 bases, the J end lost 5 bases, and 9 bases lay between the germline ends. CDR1 is LNHDA, CDR2 SQIVND, per germline (reference sequence). CDR3 sequence: CASSPRAYGYTF. CDR3 in DNA: TGTGCCAGTAGTCCCCGCGCATATGGCTACACCTTC.

The chain links TRBV6-1 to TRBJ2-3; TRBD2 agrees at 9 bases. The CDR3 extends over 15 amino acids. The J segment lost 1 base and the V segment lost 4 bases, leaving 3 bases of the junction unmatched. Germline loops: CDR1 MNHNS, CDR2 SASEGT. The chain's CDR3 is CASSARTSGTDTQYF. The DNA of the CDR3 is TGTGCCAGCAGTGCAAGGACTAGCGGCACAGATACGCAGTATTTT.

This chain links TRBV19 with TRBJ2-7; 7 bases map to TRBD1. The J segment lost 0 bases and the V segment lost 7 bases, leaving 3 bases of the junction unmatched. Germline loops: CDR1 LNHDA, CDR2 SQIVND (reference sequence). The CDR3 consists of 13 residues. The chain's CDR3 is CASTRGSSYEQYF. The CDR3 nucleotides are TGTGCCAGTACCAGGGGGAGCTCCTACGAGCAGTACTTC.

The CDR3 region is CASSPQTGENQPQHF. The CDR3 DNA is TGTGCCAGCAGCCCGCAGACAGGGGAGAATCAGCCCCAGCATTTT. The genes are TRBV7-6 and TRBJ1-5; 8 nucleotides line up with TRBD1. The germline V gene has CDR1 SGHVS and CDR2 FNYEAQ. V was pared by 5 bases and J by 4 bases, with 7 bases of the junction left unmatched. The CDR3 extends over 15 amino acids.

The chain joins TRBV30 to TRBJ2-3; 7 positions agree with TRBD1. The germline CDR1 and CDR2 sequences are GTSNPN and SVGIG (reference sequence). There are 14 residues in the CDR3. The V gene end was trimmed by 5 bases and the J gene end by 3 bases; junction bases not matched to a gene: 8. The CDR3 DNA follows: TGTGCCTGGCGGACGGACAGGCGGACAGATACGCAGTATTTT. It yields the protein CAWRTDRRTDTQYF.

The chain couples TRBV9 to TRBJ1-1; D is possibly TRBD1 (5 bases). V was cut by 3 bases and J by 4 bases, with 16 bases left in between. CDR1 SGDLS and CDR2 YYNGEE come from the germline V gene. The length of the CDR3 is 15 residues. CDR3 residues: CASSETGEPFTEAFF. The DNA of the CDR3 is TGTGCCAGCAGCGAAACGGGGGAACCCTTCACTGAAGCTTTCTTT. Full variable domain (missing parts from reference TRBV9 and TRBJ1-1): DSGVTQTPKHLITATGQRVTLRCSPRSGDLSVYWYQQSLDQGLQFLIQYYNGEERAKGNILERFSAQQFPDLHSELNLSSLELGDSALYFCASSETGEPFTEAFFGQGTRLTVV.

The chain employs TRBV6-5 and TRBJ2-2; possible D gene TRBD1, 5 bases. The V and J ends lost 0 bases and 1 base respectively, with 9 bases between them. There are 16 residues in the CDR3. The germline V gene has CDR1 MNHEY and CDR2 SVGAGI. The chain's CDR3 is CASSYSIRENTGELFF. CDR3 nucleotides: TGTGCCAGCAGTTACTCGATCAGGGAGAACACCGGGGAGCTGTTTTTT.

The V gene is TRBV19, the J gene TRBJ1-5, with D perhaps matching TRBD1 (5 bases). Germline loops: CDR1 LNHDA, CDR2 SQIVND (reference sequence). The CDR3 contains 15 residues. V was pared by 6 bases and J by 2 bases, with 14 bases between. CDR3 sequence: CASRGLYRGNQPQHF. The DNA of the CDR3 is TGTGCCAGTAGGGGACTCTATCGGGGCAATCAGCCCCAGCATTTT.

This chain connects TRBV6-5 to TRBJ2-5, with 9 bases fitting TRBD2. Germline V gene data show CDR1 as MNHEY and CDR2 as SVGAGI. The CDR3 runs 15 residues. The V and J ends lost 5 bases and 5 bases, in that order; junction bases with no gene match: 9. This chain's CDR3 is CASSLLAGWGETQYF. The CDR3 DNA is TGTGCCAGCAGTCTTCTAGCGGGATGGGGGGAGACCCAGTACTTC.

CDR3 loop: CASSWDRAGANVLTF. The CDR3 DNA reads as TGTGCCAGCAGCTGGGACAGGGCTGGGGCCAACGTCCTGACTTTC. This sequence joins TRBV4-2 and TRBJ2-6; 9 nucleotides align to TRBD1. The CDR3 sequence is 15 residues long. The J segment lost 2 bases and the V segment lost 5 bases, leaving 1 base of the junction unmatched. Per the germline V gene, CDR1 is LGHNA and CDR2 is YNFKEQ.

This chain connects TRBV6-6 to TRBJ1-2; 7 bases line up with TRBD1. Germline CDR1 MNHNY, CDR2 SVGAGI (reference sequence). This CDR3 has 14 residues. Trimming cost V 4 bases and J 7 bases; bases outside gene matches: 9. The CDR3 is CASSSLTGDGGYTF. In nucleotides, the CDR3 is TGTGCCAGCAGTTCACTTACAGGGGATGGTGGCTACACCTTC.

The chain combines TRBV5-4 with TRBJ2-2, with unresolved D. Per germline, CDR1 SGHNT and CDR2 YYREEE (reference sequence). The CDR3 runs 15 residues. V was pared by 0 bases and J by 4 bases, with 10 bases between. In nucleotides, the CDR3 is TGTGCCAGCAGCTTGGATTCGCACACCACCGGGGAGCTGTTTTTT. This sequence encodes CASSLDSHTTGELFF.

The chain is built from TRBV5-4 and TRBJ2-2, with D tentatively TRBD2 (6 bases). CDR1 and CDR2 from the germline V gene are SGHNT and YYREEE (reference sequence). The CDR3 is 15 amino acids. The V end was cut by 0 bases, the J end by 5 bases, with 11 bases between. CDR3 residues: CASSLGRAGTGELFF. The CDR3, as DNA: TGTGCCAGCAGCTTGGGGAGGGCCGGAACCGGGGAGCTGTTTTTT.

The chain joins TRBV23-1 to TRBJ1-3; D call uncertain. TRBV23-1 is labeled an ORF, and its function is uncertain. The CDR3 covers 15 residues. The ends were cut back, 0 bases at V and 0 bases at J, with 6 bases in the middle. The CDR3 nucleotides are TGCGCCAGCAGTCAATCTGCGGGCTCTGGAAACACCATATATTTT. The encoded protein is CASSQSAGSGNTIYF.

The CDR3 region is CASSIGTSGGQETQYF. The CDR3 DNA is TGCGCCAGCAGCATCGGGACTAGCGGGGGCCAAGAGACCCAGTACTTC. V usage is TRBV5-1 and J usage is TRBJ2-5, with 14 bases fitting TRBD2. V dropped 4 bases and J dropped 1; count of bases not matched to a gene: 3. CDR1 SGHRS and CDR2 YFSETQ come from the germline V gene. The length of the CDR3 is 16 residues. Drawing the rest from reference TRBV5-1 and TRBJ2-5, the complete variable domain is KAGVTQTPRYLIKTRGQQVTLSCSPISGHRSVSWYQQTPGQGLQFLFEYFSETQRNKGNFPGRFSGRQFSNSRSEMNVSTLELGDSALYLCASSIGTSGGQETQYFGPGTRLLVL.

Worth noting for this clone: This specimen includes other DNA sequences encoding the same CDR3. The CDR3 here is CASSLDRVSTNEKLFF. The CDR3 DNA is TGCGCCAGCAGCTTGGACAGGGTTTCAACTAATGAAAAACTGTTTTTT. This sequence joins TRBV5-1 and TRBJ1-4; maybe TRBD1 (6 bases). The CDR3 has 16 residues. The V and J ends lost 0 bases and 0 bases respectively, with 9 bases between them. Germline V gene data show CDR1 as SGHRS and CDR2 as YFSETQ.

This clone was recorded a few times. V and J are TRBV5-4 and TRBJ2-7; 8 bases align to TRBD2. This CDR3 is built from 16 residues. Germline V gene sequence: CDR1 SGHNT, CDR2 YYREEE (reference sequence). The junction had 9 bases not matched to a gene; V was cut back by 4 bases and J by 0 bases. CDR3 DNA sequence: TGTGCCAGCAGCCGGTCAGGGCGGGGGGACTCCTACGAGCAGTACTTC. Protein product: CASSRSGRGDSYEQYF.

The genes are TRBV6-6 and TRBJ1-2; D may be TRBD1 (6 bases). V gave up 5 bases and J gave up 8 bases, with 15 bases separating them. Per germline, CDR1 MNHNY and CDR2 SVGAGI (reference sequence). CDR3 size: 13 residues. CDR3 loop: CASSVDRSRGYTF. CDR3 sequence (DNA): TGTGCCAGCAGTGTCGACAGGTCGCGAGGCTACACCTTC.